This T cell receptor (beta chain) was identified during a study of graft-versus-host responses after intestinal transplantation. Study-wide context: Induction using anti-thymocyte globulin, followed by tacrolimus and steroids for approximately 3 years, was given to all recipients. Points from the study as a whole: Ileal or blood samples showed some GvH clones first, and such clones were also found in recipient marrow. Allografts of one patient group, those with graft-donor T cell macrochimerism, had high graft-versus-host to host-versus-graft clonal ratios.

The data were produced by immunoSEQ multiplex PCR, yet TCRdb's version contains in-frame clones alone and is incomplete. This table holds about 100,000 clones, around nine tenths found once. Trimming took 5 bases from V and 5 from J, leaving 10 bases between them. Germline CDR1 is SGHAT and CDR2 is FQNNGV. CDR3 length: 13 amino acids. Details on this clone: Its antigen is as yet unknown.

The chain carries TRBV11-2 and TRBJ1-5, with D perhaps matching TRBD1 (5 bases). This clonotype originated in a human patient who received an intestinal transplant, so some T cells may come from the graft donor. The material was PBMCs, obtained about 460 days after intestinal transplant. DNA of the CDR3: TGTGCCAGCAGCCTCGGGACGGATCAGCCCCAGCATTTT. Protein sequence: CASSLGTDQPQHF.